This entry lists 30 T cell receptor beta chains sequenced from one sample in a study of neoadjuvant anti-PD-1 for oral cavity cancer. Only in-frame clones appear in the TCRdb table, and some are missing; sequencing was by immunoSEQ multiplex PCR. Among roughly 15,000 clones, 60% to 75% were seen once, and the ten largest hold 2.8%. Described time point: after neoadjuvant nivolumab, at surgical resection. This specimen consisted of PBMCs, obtained after nivolumab (anti-PD-1) treatment. These receptors came from a person between 40 and 79 years old with oral cavity squamous cell carcinoma.

This chain links TRBV5-1 with TRBJ1-3; D uncertain. CDR3 length equals 13 residues. The germline V and J ends were trimmed by 1 base and 1 base, with 3 bases remaining between them. Germline CDR1 SGHRS, CDR2 YFSETQ. The CDR3 nucleotides read TGCGCCAGCAGCTTGCAATCTGGAAACACCATATATTTT. Encoded protein: CASSLQSGNTIYF.

Only a few counts were recorded for this clone. The chain carries TRBV2 and TRBJ2-2; maybe TRBD2 (6 bases). Germline V gene lookup returns CDR1 SNHLY and CDR2 FYNNEI. This CDR3 contains 15 residues. V was trimmed by 3 bases and J by 6 bases, leaving 14 bases between them. The CDR3 loop reads CASSDPGLRAGELFF. In DNA form, the CDR3 reads TGTGCCAGCAGTGATCCGGGACTCCGGGCCGGGGAGCTGTTTTTT.

This clone has only one observation. The rearrangement joins TRBV29-1 to TRBJ2-3; 7 positions match TRBD2. Germline assignment: CDR1 SQVTM and CDR2 ANQGSEA. This CDR3 contains 13 residues. The CDR3 loop is CSPSGLSADTQYF. The CDR3 nucleotides read TGCTCCCCTAGCGGCCTAAGCGCAGATACGCAGTATTTT.

The genes are TRBV5-1 and TRBJ2-1, with TRBD1 matching over 8 bases. Germline assignment: CDR1 SGHRS and CDR2 YFSETQ. The CDR3 has 18 residues. With V trimmed by 4 bases and J by 4 bases, 16 bases remained unmatched. Here the CDR3 reads CASSPRLLQGEVYNEQFF. The CDR3 DNA is TGCGCCAGCAGCCCCAGGCTTTTACAGGGGGAAGTTTACAATGAGCAGTTCTTC.

The gene calls are TRBV28 and TRBJ2-7; D is undetermined. V dropped 3 bases and J dropped 0 bases, with 6 bases sitting between them. Germline loops: CDR1 MDHEN, CDR2 SYDVKM. CDR3 length: 13 amino acids. The CDR3 loop reads CASSFPTSYEQYF. CDR3 DNA sequence: TGTGCCAGCAGTTTCCCCACCTCCTACGAGCAGTACTTC. The complete variable domain, with remaining parts taken from reference TRBV28 and TRBJ2-7, reads DVKVTQSSRYLVKRTGEKVFLECVQDMDHENMFWYRQDPGLGLRLIYFSYDVKMKEKGDIPEGYSVSREKKERFSLILESASTNQTSMYLCASSFPTSYEQYFGPGTRLTVT.

This rearrangement joins TRBV4-1 to TRBJ2-7; 7 positions agree with TRBD1. The trim removed 5 bases at V and 0 bases at J, leaving 10 bases unmatched. The germline V gene encodes CDR1 MGHRA and CDR2 YSYEKL. The CDR3 is 16 amino acids. The CDR3 sequence is CASSVQDRPGSYEQYF. DNA of the CDR3: TGCGCCAGCAGCGTACAGGACAGGCCCGGCTCCTACGAGCAGTACTTC.

The count of this clone is one. The chain links TRBV19 to TRBJ2-4, with a tentative D call TRBD1 (6 bases). The CDR3 runs 18 residues. Trimming took off 1 base at V and 3 bases at J, with 19 bases between the two ends. Germline assignment: CDR1 LNHDA and CDR2 SQIVND (reference sequence). The CDR3 sequence: CASSIAPLWFRGKNIQYF. The CDR3 region has the DNA TGTGCCAGTAGTATAGCTCCCCTTTGGTTCAGGGGCAAAAACATTCAGTACTTC.

The chain couples TRBV5-1 to TRBJ2-3; the match to TRBD2 covers 11 bases. CDR1 and CDR2 (germline): SGHRS, YFSETQ. The CDR3 sequence is 16 residues long. V dropped 0 bases and J dropped 1; count of bases not matched to a gene: 1. The CDR3 reads CASSLATSGGTDTQYF. The CDR3 coding sequence is TGCGCCAGCAGCTTGGCGACTAGCGGGGGCACAGATACGCAGTATTTT.

The chain recombines TRBV10-2 with TRBJ2-1, with D possibly called TRBD1 or TRBD2 (5 bases each). The CDR3 extends over 16 amino acids. Germline V gene data show CDR1 as WSHSY and CDR2 as SAAADI. The V and J ends lost 0 bases and 5 bases respectively, with 14 bases between them. In nucleotides, the CDR3 is TGCGCCAGCAGTGAGTCGTTCGGGGCGATAAACAATGAGCAGTTCTTC. Encoded protein: CASSESFGAINNEQFF.

The genes are TRBV5-1 and TRBJ2-5, with 15 bases lining up with TRBD2. Germline loops: CDR1 SGHRS, CDR2 YFSETQ. The CDR3 is 17 residues long. V trimming: 4 bases; J trimming: 4 bases; junction bases outside the gene matches: 8. The CDR3 protein is CASSGGLAGGPGETQYF. As DNA, the CDR3 is TGCGCCAGCAGCGGCGGACTAGCGGGAGGGCCGGGAGAGACCCAGTACTTC.

The genes are TRBV2 and TRBJ1-1; D gene ambiguous. V was shortened by 5 bases and J by 3 bases, with 4 bases between the two germline ends. Germline lookup yields CDR1 SNHLY and CDR2 FYNNEI. This CDR3 contains 11 residues. CDR3 nucleotide sequence: TGTGCCAGCAGTTACTACACTGAAGCTTTCTTT. It yields the protein CASSYYTEAFF.

The chain combines TRBV27 with TRBJ2-7, with TRBD2 identical over 7 bases. This CDR3 has 14 amino acids. After removal of 6 bases from V and 1 base from J, the junction contained 6 bases not matched to a gene. The V gene's germline CDR1 is MNHEY and CDR2 SMNVEV (reference sequence). The CDR3 loop reads CASSPMGGSYEQYF. The CDR3 region has the DNA TGTGCCAGCAGCCCTATGGGGGGGTCCTACGAGCAGTACTTC.

The rearrangement uses TRBV18 and TRBJ1-5; possible D gene TRBD1, 5 bases. Germline V gene sequence: CDR1 KGHSH, CDR2 LQKENI. The CDR3 runs 14 residues. V lost 0 bases and J lost 5, with 8 bases in between. Here the CDR3 DNA reads TGTGCCAGCTCACCACCGGGGGAGGATCAGCCCCAGCATTTT. It encodes CASSPPGEDQPQHF.

The rearrangement uses TRBV5-6 and TRBJ1-3, with D uncertain. The V end lost 0 bases, the J end lost 1 base, and 14 bases lay between the germline ends. Per the germline V gene, CDR1 is SGHDT and CDR2 is YYEEEE. The CDR3 is 17 residues long. The CDR3 here is CASSLDRWLDSGNTIYF. Written as DNA, the CDR3 is TGTGCCAGCAGCTTGGATCGGTGGCTAGATTCTGGAAACACCATATATTTT.

The count of this clone is one. The genes are TRBV5-6 and TRBJ2-7; tentatively, D is TRBD2 (5 bases). V lost 1 base to trimming and J lost 3 bases, with 8 bases between them. The CDR3 covers 13 residues. Germline V gene data show CDR1 as SGHDT and CDR2 as YYEEEE. The CDR3 spells CASSLRGNYEQYF. The CDR3, as DNA: TGTGCCAGCAGCTTGCGAGGGAACTACGAGCAGTACTTC.

V gene TRBV18 combines with J gene TRBJ2-7; TRBD1 agrees at 7 bases. With 0 bases clipped from V and 4 bases from J, the junction kept 6 bases outside the gene matches. The CDR3 has 15 amino acids. CDR1 is KGHSH, CDR2 LQKENI, per germline. The CDR3 coding sequence is TGTGCCAGCTCACCACCCGGGACAGAGACTTACGAGCAGTACTTC. It specifies CASSPPGTETYEQYF.

V gene TRBV9 combines with J gene TRBJ2-1; 11 bases agree with TRBD2. CDR1 and CDR2 from the germline V gene are SGDLS and YYNGEE. The CDR3 extends over 16 amino acids. J gave up 7 bases and V 4 bases, and 10 bases lay outside the gene matches. The CDR3 coding sequence is TGTGCCAGCAGCTCTAATAGCGGGAGGGCCGAGAATGAGCAGTTCTTC. It is translated as CASSSNSGRAENEQFF.

This clone rates as medium-sized. The chain uses TRBV19 and TRBJ1-5; 9 bases agree with TRBD1. V was clipped by 9 bases and J by 1 base; unmatched bases: 7. CDR1 and CDR2 from the germline V gene are LNHDA and SQIVND (reference sequence). The CDR3 is made up of 15 amino acids. The CDR3 DNA sequence: TGTGCCAGCCAATCCGGGACAGGGAGCAATCAGCCCCAGCATTTT. Encoded protein: CASQSGTGSNQPQHF.

In this sample, this clone turned up a few times. The chain uses TRBV5-8 and TRBJ2-7, with 8 bases fitting TRBD2. Trimming at V came to 10 bases and at J to 6 bases, leaving 9 bases not matched to a gene. The CDR3 has 12 amino acids. The germline V gene has CDR1 SGHTS and CDR2 YDEGEE. This CDR3 reads CADRGGSREQYF. Written as DNA, the CDR3 is TGTGCCGACCGCGGGGGGAGCCGCGAGCAGTACTTC.

The V and J genes are TRBV27 and TRBJ2-1; TRBD2 aligns across 10 bases. V was pared by 8 bases and J by 4 bases, with 8 bases of the junction left unmatched. The CDR3 is 15 residues long. In germline, CDR1 is MNHEY, CDR2 SMNVEV (reference sequence). CDR3 DNA: TGTGCCAGCGGGAAGCTAGCGGGAGTTTACAATGAGCAGTTCTTC. It yields the protein CASGKLAGVYNEQFF.

V and J are TRBV7-8 and TRBJ2-1; 11 bases are a match to TRBD2. Unmatched junction bases numbered 4, after V lost 8 bases and J lost 4 bases. This CDR3 contains 14 residues. Germline CDR1 is SGHVS and CDR2 is FQNEAQ. The CDR3 is CASRLAGQYNEQFF. The DNA of the CDR3 is TGTGCCAGCCGACTAGCGGGGCAATACAATGAGCAGTTCTTC.

The chain employs TRBV6-5 and TRBJ2-1, with a possible D match to TRBD2 (6 bases). The germline V and J ends were trimmed by 8 bases and 3 bases, with 14 bases remaining between them. Germline V gives CDR1 MNHEY, CDR2 SVGAGI. This CDR3 contains 14 residues. The CDR3 DNA is TGTGCCAGCGGAATAGCGGTAGGCTACAATGAGCAGTTCTTC. Translation: CASGIAVGYNEQFF.

The V and J genes are TRBV18 and TRBJ2-7; the match to TRBD1 covers 7 bases. Germline V gene data show CDR1 as KGHSH and CDR2 as LQKENI. This CDR3 region has 16 residues. J gave up 5 bases and V 3 bases, and 13 bases lay outside the gene matches. In DNA, the CDR3 is TGTGCCAGCTCACCCCAAATCCAAAAAACAGGGGACGAGCAGTACTTC. This translates into CASSPQIQKTGDEQYF.

The genes are TRBV9 and TRBJ1-1; D is unclear. V was clipped by 4 bases and J by 0 bases, with 10 bases between them. Germline V CDR1 and CDR2: SGDLS, YYNGEE. The CDR3 loop spans 14 amino acids. CDR3 sequence (DNA): TGTGCCAGCAGCCCCCGACTCCTGAACACTGAAGCTTTCTTT. It is translated as CASSPRLLNTEAFF.

This chain joins TRBV7-8 and TRBJ1-3; 7 bases map to TRBD1. The CDR3 length is 16 residues. The J segment lost 0 bases and the V segment lost 3 bases, leaving 5 bases of the junction unmatched. CDR1 is SGHVS and CDR2 is FQNEAQ in the germline V gene. The CDR3 protein is CASSFGTASSGNTIYF. The CDR3 DNA reads TGTGCCAGCAGCTTTGGGACAGCCAGCTCTGGAAACACCATATATTTT.

This sequence joins TRBV27 and TRBJ2-3; 9 bases are a match to TRBD2. Germline-derived CDR1 and CDR2 are MNHEY and SMNVEV (reference sequence). V was clipped by 0 bases and J by 1 base; unmatched bases: 5. The CDR3 covers 17 residues. CDR3 DNA: TGTGCCAGCAGTTTATCGTGGCTAGCGGGACGCACAGATACGCAGTATTTT. Translated: CASSLSWLAGRTDTQYF.

This clone was observed a handful of times. The V gene is TRBV7-9, the J gene TRBJ2-1; TRBD2 agrees at 8 bases. CDR1 is SEHNR, CDR2 FQNEAQ, per germline (reference sequence). This CDR3 region has 16 residues. The V and J ends lost 6 bases and 0 bases, in that order; junction bases with no gene match: 7. CDR3 in DNA: TGTGCCAGCAGAGATAGCGGGACTGACTCCTACAATGAGCAGTTCTTC. Its protein product is CASRDSGTDSYNEQFF. The full variable domain, its missing parts supplied by reference TRBV7-9 and TRBJ2-1, is DTGVSQNPRHKITKRGQNVTFRCDPISEHNRLYWYRQTLGQGPEFLTYFQNEAQLEKSRLLSDRFSAERPKGSFSTLEIQRTEQGDSAMYLCASRDSGTDSYNEQFFGPGTRLTVL.

The chain carries TRBV5-6 and TRBJ2-2; 10 nucleotides agree with TRBD2. Germline-derived CDR1 and CDR2 are SGHDT and YYEEEE. Losses at the gene ends were 4 bases for V and 3 bases for J; bases not matched to a gene: 6. The CDR3 runs 16 residues. CDR3 bases: TGTGCCAGCAGCAACCGGGGACTAGCGTACACCGGGGAGCTGTTTTTT. It translates to CASSNRGLAYTGELFF. Supplemented by reference TRBV5-6 and TRBJ2-2, the full variable domain reads DAGVTQSPTHLIKTRGQQVTLRCSPKSGHDTVSWYQQALGQGPQFIFQYYEEEERQRGNFPDRFSGHQFPNYSSELNVNALLLGDSALYLCASSNRGLAYTGELFFGEGSRLTVL.

The chain links TRBV5-1 to TRBJ2-5; 7 bases map to TRBD1. The V gene's germline CDR1 is SGHRS and CDR2 YFSETQ. This CDR3 contains 13 residues. The J segment lost 4 bases and the V segment lost 5 bases, leaving 5 bases of the junction unmatched. The CDR3 sequence: CASSRDRAETQYF. The CDR3, as DNA: TGCGCCAGCAGTCGCGACAGGGCAGAGACCCAGTACTTC.

In the case of this clone: One junction end does not reproduce the germline sequence, and a read error may be involved. J is TRBJ2-1 and V is TRBV6-5, with 8 bases aligning to TRBD1. CDR1 is MNHEY, CDR2 SVGAGI, per germline. The CDR3 consists of 12 residues. CDR3 in amino acids: CASSYEGQDRIF. The DNA of the CDR3 is TGTGCCAGCAGTTACGAGGGACAGGATAGAATCTTC.